A single T cell receptor beta chain is shown here with its context. Repertoires were generated with immunoSEQ multiplex PCR, while TCRdb's copy carries only in-frame clones and drops some. The sample gives over 650,000 clones, around 87% of which show up once; 0.009% to 0.0095% is in the top ten. The data derive from a study of shared T cell receptors in the human thymus. The V and J ends lost 4 bases and 7 bases, in that order; junction bases with no gene match: 13. The length of the CDR3 is 16 residues. Germline CDR1 SGHNT, CDR2 YYREEE (reference sequence). Separately, the same data were catalogued under a study of human thymus T cells. That work contributes: Thymic and blood repertoires seemed to favor certain V and J genes.

Sequenced: thymocytes. The source is a boy under two years old with a congenital heart defect. The chain employs TRBV5-4 and TRBJ2-1; 8 nucleotides match TRBD2. For the CDR3, the DNA is TGTGCCAGCAGCAGCCCAAGGGGGGGCGGGAGGAATGAGCAGTTCTTC. Protein: CASSSPRGGGRNEQFF. The full variable domain, completed using reference TRBV5-4 and TRBJ2-1, is ETGVTQSPTHLIKTRGQQVTLRCSSQSGHNTVSWYQQALGQGPQFIFQYYREEENGRGNFPPRFSGLQFPNYSSELNVNALELDDSALYLCASSSPRGGGRNEQFFGPGTRLTVL.